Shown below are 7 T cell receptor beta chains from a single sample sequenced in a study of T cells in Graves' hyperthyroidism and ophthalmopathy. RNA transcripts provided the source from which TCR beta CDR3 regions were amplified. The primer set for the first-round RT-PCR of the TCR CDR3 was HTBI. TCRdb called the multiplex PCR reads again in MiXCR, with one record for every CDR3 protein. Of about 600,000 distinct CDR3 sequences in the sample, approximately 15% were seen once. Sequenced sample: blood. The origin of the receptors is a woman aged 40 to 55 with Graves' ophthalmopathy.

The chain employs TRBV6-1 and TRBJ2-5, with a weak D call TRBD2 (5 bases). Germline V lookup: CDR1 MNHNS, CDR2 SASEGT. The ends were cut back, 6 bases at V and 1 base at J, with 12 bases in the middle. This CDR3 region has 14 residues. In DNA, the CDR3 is TGTGCCAGCAGAAAAGCGGTAGTCCAAGAGACCCAGTACTTC. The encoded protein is CASRKAVVQETQYF.

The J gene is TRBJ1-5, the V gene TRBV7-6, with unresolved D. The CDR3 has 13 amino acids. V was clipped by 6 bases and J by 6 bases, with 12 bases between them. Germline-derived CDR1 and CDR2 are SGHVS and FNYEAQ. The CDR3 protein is CASSLVPGQPQHF. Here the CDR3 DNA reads TGTGCCAGCAGTCTGGTCCCGGGTCAGCCCCAGCATTTT.

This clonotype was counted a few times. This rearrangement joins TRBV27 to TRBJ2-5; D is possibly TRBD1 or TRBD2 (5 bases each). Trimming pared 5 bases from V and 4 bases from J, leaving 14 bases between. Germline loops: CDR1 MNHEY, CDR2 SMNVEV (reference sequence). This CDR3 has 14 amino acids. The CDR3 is CASSPSWGSETQYF. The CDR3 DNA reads TGTGCCAGCAGTCCTTCATGGGGGTCAGAGACCCAGTACTTC.

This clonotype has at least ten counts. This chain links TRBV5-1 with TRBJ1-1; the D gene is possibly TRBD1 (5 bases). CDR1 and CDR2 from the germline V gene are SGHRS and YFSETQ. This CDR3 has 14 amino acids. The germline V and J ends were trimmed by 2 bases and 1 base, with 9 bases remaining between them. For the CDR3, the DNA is TGCGCCAGCAGCTTCGACAGTCGGAACACTGAAGCTTTCTTT. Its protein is CASSFDSRNTEAFF.

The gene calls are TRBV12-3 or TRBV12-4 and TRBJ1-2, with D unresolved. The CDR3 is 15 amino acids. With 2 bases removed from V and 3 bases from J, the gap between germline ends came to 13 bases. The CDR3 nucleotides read TGTGCCAGCAGTTTATCCGGTGCCTGGTACTATGGCTACACCTTC. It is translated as CASSLSGAWYYGYTF.

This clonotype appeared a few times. The CDR3 DNA follows: TGCAGCGTTGTAGCGGGGGGGCTTTCGAGGATAGATACGCAGTATTTT. Translating gives CSVVAGGLSRIDTQYF. The chain links TRBV29-1 to TRBJ2-3; TRBD2 matches at 11 bases. This CDR3 is built from 16 residues. Looked up from germline, CDR1 is SQVTM and CDR2 is ANQGSEA. V was pared by 4 bases and J by 5 bases, with 11 bases of the junction left unmatched.

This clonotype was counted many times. Here the CDR3 reads CASSLEVGGPEAFF. CDR3 in DNA: TGTGCCAGCAGCTTAGAGGTTGGGGGTCCTGAAGCTTTCTTT. The chain joins TRBV11-2 to TRBJ1-1; D perhaps matches TRBD1 (5 bases). This CDR3 is 14 amino acids long. The ends were cut back, 0 bases at V and 6 bases at J, with 11 bases in the middle. Germline CDR1 reads SGHAT; CDR2 reads FQNNGV.